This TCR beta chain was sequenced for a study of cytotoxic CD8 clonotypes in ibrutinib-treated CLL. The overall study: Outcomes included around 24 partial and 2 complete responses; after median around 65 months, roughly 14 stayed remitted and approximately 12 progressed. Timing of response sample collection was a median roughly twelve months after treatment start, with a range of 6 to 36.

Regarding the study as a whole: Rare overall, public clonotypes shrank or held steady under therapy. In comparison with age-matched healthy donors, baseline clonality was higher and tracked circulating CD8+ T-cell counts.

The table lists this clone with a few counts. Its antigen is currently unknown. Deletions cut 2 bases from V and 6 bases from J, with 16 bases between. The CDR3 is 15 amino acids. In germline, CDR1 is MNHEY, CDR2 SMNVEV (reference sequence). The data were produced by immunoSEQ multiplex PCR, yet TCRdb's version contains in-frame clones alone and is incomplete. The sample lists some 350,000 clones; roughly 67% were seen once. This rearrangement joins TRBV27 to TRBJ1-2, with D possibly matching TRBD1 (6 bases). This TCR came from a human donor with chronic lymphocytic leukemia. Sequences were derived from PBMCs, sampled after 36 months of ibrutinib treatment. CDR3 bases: TGTGCCAGCAGTTTAGTAGTCGGGGGCACGGATGGCTACACCTTC. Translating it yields CASSLVVGGTDGYTF.